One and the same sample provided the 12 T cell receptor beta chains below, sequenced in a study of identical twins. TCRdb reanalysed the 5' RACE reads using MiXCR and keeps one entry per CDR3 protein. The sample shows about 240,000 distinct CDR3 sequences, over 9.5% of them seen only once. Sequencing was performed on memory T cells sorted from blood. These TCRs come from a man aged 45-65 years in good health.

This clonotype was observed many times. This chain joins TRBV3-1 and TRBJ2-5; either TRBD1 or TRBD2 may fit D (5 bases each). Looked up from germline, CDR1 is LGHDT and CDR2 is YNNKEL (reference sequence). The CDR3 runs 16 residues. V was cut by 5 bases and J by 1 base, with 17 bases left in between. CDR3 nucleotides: TGTGCCAGCAGCAGCCGAACAGGAGGATTCCAAGAGACCCAGTACTTC. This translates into CASSSRTGGFQETQYF.

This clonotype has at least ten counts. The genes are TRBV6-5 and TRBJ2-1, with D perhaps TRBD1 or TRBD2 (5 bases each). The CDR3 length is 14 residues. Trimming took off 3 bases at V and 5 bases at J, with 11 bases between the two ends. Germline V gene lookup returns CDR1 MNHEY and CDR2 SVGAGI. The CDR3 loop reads CASSYGGPHNEQFF. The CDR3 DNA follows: TGTGCCAGCAGTTATGGGGGACCGCACAATGAGCAGTTCTTC.

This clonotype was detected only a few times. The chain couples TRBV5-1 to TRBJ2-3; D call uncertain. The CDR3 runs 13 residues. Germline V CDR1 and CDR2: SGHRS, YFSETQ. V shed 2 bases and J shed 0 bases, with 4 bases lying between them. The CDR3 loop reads CASSLQSTDTQYF. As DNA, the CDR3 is TGCGCCAGCAGCTTACAGAGCACAGATACGCAGTATTTT.

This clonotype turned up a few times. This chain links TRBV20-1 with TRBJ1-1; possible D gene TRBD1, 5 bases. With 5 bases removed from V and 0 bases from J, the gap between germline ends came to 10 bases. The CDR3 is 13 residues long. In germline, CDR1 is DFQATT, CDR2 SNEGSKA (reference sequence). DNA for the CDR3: TGCAGTGCTCCCCGGGACCTGAACACTGAAGCTTTCTTT. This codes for CSAPRDLNTEAFF.

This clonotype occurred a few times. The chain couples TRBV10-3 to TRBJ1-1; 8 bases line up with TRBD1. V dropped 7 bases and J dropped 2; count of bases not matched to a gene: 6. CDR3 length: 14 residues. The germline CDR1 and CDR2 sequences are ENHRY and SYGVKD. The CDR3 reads CAIKLDRENTEAFF. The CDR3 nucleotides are TGTGCCATCAAATTGGACAGGGAAAACACTGAAGCTTTCTTT.

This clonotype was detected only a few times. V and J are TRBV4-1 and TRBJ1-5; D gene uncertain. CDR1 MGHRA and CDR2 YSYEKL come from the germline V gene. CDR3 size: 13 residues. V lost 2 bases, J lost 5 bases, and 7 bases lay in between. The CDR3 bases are TGCGCCAGCAGCCAACCGGGTTATCAGCCCCAGCATTTT. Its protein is CASSQPGYQPQHF.

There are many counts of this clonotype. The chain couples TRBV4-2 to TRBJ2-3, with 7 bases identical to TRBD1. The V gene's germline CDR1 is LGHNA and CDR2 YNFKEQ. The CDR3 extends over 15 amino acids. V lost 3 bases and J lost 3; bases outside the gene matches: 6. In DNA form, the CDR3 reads TGTGCCAGCAGCCACGGAACAGGGGAAACAGATACGCAGTATTTT. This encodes CASSHGTGETDTQYF.

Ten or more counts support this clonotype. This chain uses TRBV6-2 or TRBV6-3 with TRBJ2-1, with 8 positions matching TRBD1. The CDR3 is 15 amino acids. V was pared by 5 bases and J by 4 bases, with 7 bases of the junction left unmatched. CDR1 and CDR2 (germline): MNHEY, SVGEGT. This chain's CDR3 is CASSKYRGIYNEQFF. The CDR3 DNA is TGTGCCAGCAGTAAATACAGGGGGATATACAATGAGCAGTTCTTC.

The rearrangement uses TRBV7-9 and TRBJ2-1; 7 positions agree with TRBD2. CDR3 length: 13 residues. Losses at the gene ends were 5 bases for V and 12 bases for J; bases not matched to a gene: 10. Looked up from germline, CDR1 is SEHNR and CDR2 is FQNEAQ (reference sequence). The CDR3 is CASSVGTTDGQFF. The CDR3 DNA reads TGTGCCAGCAGCGTAGGGACTACAGACGGGCAGTTCTTC.

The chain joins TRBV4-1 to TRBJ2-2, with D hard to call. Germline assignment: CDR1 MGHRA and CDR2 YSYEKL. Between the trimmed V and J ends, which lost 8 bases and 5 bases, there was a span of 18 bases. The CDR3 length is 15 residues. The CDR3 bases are TGCGCCAGCCCCGGCTCAATCCTGAGGACCGGGGAGCTGTTTTTT. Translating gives CASPGSILRTGELFF.

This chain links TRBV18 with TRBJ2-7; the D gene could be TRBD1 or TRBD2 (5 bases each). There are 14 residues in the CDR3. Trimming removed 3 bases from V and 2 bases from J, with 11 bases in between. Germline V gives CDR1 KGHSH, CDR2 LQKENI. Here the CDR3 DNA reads TGTGCCAGCTCACCCGAGGGACGGCCCTACGAGCAGTACTTC. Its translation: CASSPEGRPYEQYF.

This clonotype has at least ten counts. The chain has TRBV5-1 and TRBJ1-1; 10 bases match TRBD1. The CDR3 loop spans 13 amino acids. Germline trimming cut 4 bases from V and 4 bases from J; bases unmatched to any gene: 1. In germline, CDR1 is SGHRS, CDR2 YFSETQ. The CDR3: CASSDRGPTEAFF. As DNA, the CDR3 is TGCGCCAGCAGCGACAGGGGGCCCACTGAAGCTTTCTTT. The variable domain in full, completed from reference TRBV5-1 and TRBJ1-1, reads KAGVTQTPRYLIKTRGQQVTLSCSPISGHRSVSWYQQTPGQGLQFLFEYFSETQRNKGNFPGRFSGRQFSNSRSEMNVSTLELGDSALYLCASSDRGPTEAFFGQGTRLTVV.